This T cell receptor beta chain was sequenced during a study of blood T cell repertoires in COVID-19. About the study: COVID-19 samples, acute and convalescent, were from the United States, Italy and Spain. PBMCs, B-cell-depleted T cells, or T cells provided the cDNA or gDNA that made up the material.

As originally analysed: By means of reference gene primer amplification, nucleated cell counts were estimated. The method was immunoSEQ multiplex PCR; TCRdb's version includes in-frame clones alone and lacks a portion of them. V and J calls and clone size come straight from that table; D and trimming were deduced from the DNA. Here the sample spans some 220,000 clones, 75% to 85% being singletons. The trim removed 4 bases at V and 0 bases at J, leaving 5 bases unmatched. Germline CDR1 and CDR2: SGHTA and FQGNSA. The CDR3 has 15 residues. The sample comprised peripheral blood. This clonotype was sampled from a man aged 50 to 59 with active or convalescent COVID-19. V is TRBV7-2 and J is TRBJ2-7, with TRBD1 identical over 8 bases. CDR3 region: CASSSAGTGSYEQYF. In DNA form, the CDR3 reads TGTGCCAGCAGCTCCGCCGGGACAGGCTCCTACGAGCAGTACTTC.